This TCR beta chain originates from a study of Ad26.COV2.S vaccination and SARS-CoV-2 variants. Here immunoSEQ multiplex PCR was the method, and the copy in TCRdb shows in-frame clones only, minus some. Of a few hundred thousand clones in the sample, about 91% were seen once. Germline values: CDR1 SGHVS, CDR2 FQNEAQ. The CDR3 loop spans 15 amino acids. Trimming took 1 base from V and 6 from J; bases not matched to a gene: 6. Treatment in this sample: approximately 18 received Ad26.COV2.S at low or high dose, single or two shots; roughly five received placebo; per-sample allocation not given. Sampling happened 63 days after the first vaccine or placebo injection.

This sample comprised peripheral blood, obtained in a trial of Ad26.COV2.S vaccine versus placebo. The chain carries TRBV7-8 and TRBJ1-5; 7 bases match TRBD1. The sequence derives from a person between 18 and 65 years old who received the Ad26.COV2.S COVID-19 vaccine or a placebo. The CDR3 here is CASSLVVGGGQPQHF. The DNA of the CDR3 is TGTGCCAGCAGCTTAGTTGTAGGGGGCGGTCAGCCCCAGCATTTT. Supplemented by reference TRBV7-8 and TRBJ1-5, the full variable domain reads GAGVSQSPRYKVAKRGQDVALRCDPISGHVSLFWYQQALGQGPEFLTYFQNEAQLDKSGLPSDRFFAERPEGSVSTLKIQRTQQEDSAVYLCASSLVVGGGQPQHFGDGTRLSIL.